Shown below are 21 T cell receptor beta chains from a single sample sequenced in a study of radiation and T cells in renal cell carcinoma. Profiled with immunoSEQ multiplex PCR; TCRdb holds only in-frame clones, not every one. Altogether roughly 92,000 clones are present, 84% being singletons, with the ten largest covering roughly 7.9%. Time point indicated: blood 4 weeks post-SBRT, at nephrectomy. Treatment given: 15 Gy SBRT to primary tumor, nephrectomy 4 weeks later. The specimen was blood, collected from a patient whose treatment included radiotherapy and nephrectomy. The receptors stem from a man between 60 and 75 years old with renal cell carcinoma.

The rearrangement links TRBV6-4 to TRBJ2-4, with D perhaps TRBD1 (5 bases). Germline V gene data show CDR1 as MRHNA and CDR2 as SNTAGT. The CDR3 is 17 amino acids. V was cut by 2 bases and J by 3 bases, with 17 bases left in between. The CDR3 sequence: CASSDLRQPRGKNIQYF. DNA for the CDR3: TGTGCCAGCAGTGACCTAAGACAGCCCCGAGGCAAAAACATTCAGTACTTC.

The V and J genes are TRBV18 and TRBJ2-7; tentative D call: TRBD2 (6 bases). CDR3 length: 13 amino acids. Germline CDR1 reads KGHSH; CDR2 reads LQKENI. The ends were cut back, 3 bases at V and 3 bases at J, with 9 bases in the middle. CDR3 residues: CASSPGTGYEQYF. The CDR3 nucleotides are TGTGCCAGCTCACCCGGGACTGGCTACGAGCAGTACTTC.

The genes are TRBV19 and TRBJ2-1, with D tentatively TRBD1 or TRBD2 (5 bases each). CDR1 and CDR2 from the germline V gene are LNHDA and SQIVND (reference sequence). The CDR3 contains 14 residues. Trimming took off 3 bases at V and 5 bases at J, with 11 bases between the two ends. CDR3 bases: TGTGCCAGTAGTATTAGGGACGGAGACAATGAGCAGTTCTTC. It specifies CASSIRDGDNEQFF. Variable domain in full (rest from reference TRBV19 and TRBJ2-1): DGGITQSPKYLFRKEGQNVTLSCEQNLNHDAMYWYRQDPGQGLRLIYYSQIVNDFQKGDIAEGYSVSREKKESFPLTVTSAQKNPTAFYLCASSIRDGDNEQFFGPGTRLTVL.

This clone occurred once. The rearrangement joins TRBV27 to TRBJ1-2; a weak D match, TRBD1 (6 bases). V was clipped by 6 bases and J by 8 bases, with 16 bases between them. This CDR3 is built from 13 residues. The germline V gene has CDR1 MNHEY and CDR2 SMNVEV (reference sequence). CDR3 amino acids: CASRSTTGFGYTF. The CDR3 DNA reads TGTGCCAGCAGATCGACGACAGGTTTCGGCTACACCTTC.

V gene TRBV5-1 combines with J gene TRBJ2-5; TRBD2 agrees at 14 bases. This CDR3 is 16 amino acids long. V was clipped by 4 bases and J by 2 bases; unmatched bases: 4. Germline V gene data show CDR1 as SGHRS and CDR2 as YFSETQ. CDR3 in amino acids: CASSGGLAGVQETQYF. CDR3 coding DNA: TGCGCCAGCAGCGGGGGACTAGCGGGAGTTCAAGAGACCCAGTACTTC.

The rearrangement joins TRBV4-2 to TRBJ2-7; 7 nucleotides align to TRBD1. J lost 2 bases, V lost 2 bases, and 9 bases had no gene match. CDR3 length: 16 residues. The germline V gene has CDR1 LGHNA and CDR2 YNFKEQ. The CDR3 DNA reads as TGTGCCAGCAGCCAACAAACAGGGGATCTCCCCTACGAGCAGTACTTC. This gives the protein CASSQQTGDLPYEQYF.

V is TRBV2 and J is TRBJ1-5, with 9 bases lining up with TRBD1. The length of the CDR3 is 20 residues. CDR1 SNHLY and CDR2 FYNNEI come from the germline V gene. Losses at the gene ends were 7 bases for V and 3 bases for J; bases not matched to a gene: 22. CDR3 region: CASNYDTDRGSPYFNQPQHF. The CDR3, as DNA: TGTGCCAGCAATTATGATACGGACAGGGGATCCCCGTACTTCAATCAGCCCCAGCATTTT. Based on the CDR3 plus reference TRBV2 and TRBJ1-5, the full variable domain is EPEVTQTPSHQVTQMGQEVILRCVPISNHLYFYWYRQILGQKVEFLVSFYNNEISEKSEIFDDQFSVERPDGSNFTLKIRSTKLEDSAMYFCASNYDTDRGSPYFNQPQHFGDGTRLSIL.

In this sample, this clone turned up a few times. V gene TRBV5-1 combines with J gene TRBJ1-5, with 8 bases identical to TRBD1. This CDR3 is 14 amino acids long. Looked up from germline, CDR1 is SGHRS and CDR2 is YFSETQ. Trimming took 4 bases from V and 7 from J; bases not matched to a gene: 7. The CDR3 coding sequence is TGCGCCAGCAGCCCAGGGGGCGCGGGCCAGCCCCAGCATTTT. Translation: CASSPGGAGQPQHF.

This chain uses TRBV29-1 with TRBJ2-7; D might be TRBD2 (7 bases). The germline V gene encodes CDR1 SQVTM and CDR2 ANQGSEA. The ends were cut back, 6 bases at V and 5 bases at J, with 20 bases in the middle. The CDR3 covers 14 residues. Here the CDR3 reads CSVAITGGSDEQYF. The DNA of the CDR3 is TGCAGCGTGGCGATTACGGGGGGCTCGGACGAGCAGTACTTC.

The chain is built from TRBV29-1 and TRBJ2-5; 9 bases match TRBD1. The last part of the DNA fits TRBJ2-7 better; the J call may be wrong. Germline CDR1 is SQVTM and CDR2 is ANQGSEA. The CDR3 sequence is 15 residues long. The CDR3 protein is CSVSGTGFWSYEQYF. CDR3 DNA sequence: TGCAGCGTGTCCGGGACAGGGTTTTGGTCCTACGAGCAGTACTTC.

This chain connects TRBV10-3 to TRBJ2-1, with TRBD2 matching 16 bases. Per germline, CDR1 ENHRY and CDR2 SYGVKD. The CDR3 totals 16 residues. Trimming removed 7 bases from V and 6 bases from J; junction bases left unmatched: 6. CDR3 bases: TGTGCCATCAAGGGGACTAGCGGGAGGGGAGGCAATGAGCAGTTCTTC. This sequence encodes CAIKGTSGRGGNEQFF.

V is TRBV11-2 and J is TRBJ2-2; D unclear. CDR1 is SGHAT and CDR2 is FQNNGV in the germline V gene. Trimming shortened V by 10 bases and J by 0 bases, and 9 bases separated the two germline ends. The length of the CDR3 is 13 residues. DNA of the CDR3: TGTGCCACCCCGCCACCGAACACCGGGGAGCTGTTTTTT. This translates into CATPPPNTGELFF. Full variable domain (outside the CDR3, taken from reference TRBV11-2 and TRBJ2-2): EAGVAQSPRYKIIEKRQSVAFWCNPISGHATLYWYQQILGQGPKLLIQFQNNGVVDDSQLPKDRFSAERLKGVDSTLKIQPAKLEDSAVYLCATPPPNTGELFFGEGSRLTVL.

The rearrangement joins TRBV9 to TRBJ2-5, with TRBD1 identical over 9 bases. CDR1 SGDLS and CDR2 YYNGEE come from the germline V gene. J gave up 4 bases and V 2 bases, and 9 bases lay outside the gene matches. The CDR3 runs 16 residues. The chain's CDR3 is CASSVRTGEGPETQYF. Here the CDR3 DNA reads TGTGCCAGCAGCGTTAGGACAGGGGAAGGCCCAGAGACCCAGTACTTC.

V gene TRBV28 combines with J gene TRBJ2-7; D unresolved. Germline V CDR1 and CDR2: MDHEN, SYDVKM. Trimming took 5 bases from V and 2 from J, leaving 7 bases between them. This CDR3 spans 12 amino acids. This CDR3 is CASSPPAYEQYF. CDR3 in DNA: TGTGCCAGCAGTCCCCCGGCCTACGAGCAGTACTTC.

The rearrangement uses TRBV7-2 and TRBJ2-4; D gene unclear. CDR3 length: 16 amino acids. Germline loops: CDR1 SGHTA, CDR2 FQGNSA. V lost 1 base and J 4 bases, leaving 14 bases between the germline ends. The CDR3 reads CASSLEALRSKNIQYF. The CDR3, as DNA: TGTGCCAGCAGCTTAGAAGCGCTACGATCGAAAAACATTCAGTACTTC. The whole variable domain, remainder taken from reference TRBV7-2 and TRBJ2-4, is GAGVSQSPSNKVTEKGKDVELRCDPISGHTALYWYRQSLGQGLEFLIYFQGNSAPDKSGLPSDRFSAERTGGSVSTLTIQRTQQEDSAVYLCASSLEALRSKNIQYFGAGTRLSVL.

The chain is built from TRBV2 and TRBJ1-4; no definite D call. Per germline, CDR1 SNHLY and CDR2 FYNNEI. This CDR3 comprises 13 residues. V was shortened by 7 bases and J by 7 bases, with 13 bases between the two germline ends. The CDR3 protein is CASKPGRSEKLFF. Written as DNA, the CDR3 is TGTGCCAGCAAACCCGGGCGGAGTGAAAAACTGTTTTTT. Supplemented by reference TRBV2 and TRBJ1-4, the full variable domain reads EPEVTQTPSHQVTQMGQEVILRCVPISNHLYFYWYRQILGQKVEFLVSFYNNEISEKSEIFDDQFSVERPDGSNFTLKIRSTKLEDSAMYFCASKPGRSEKLFFGSGTQLSVL.

The rearrangement joins TRBV5-1 to TRBJ1-2; TRBD1 agrees at 8 bases. The CDR3 runs 19 residues. Trimming removed 4 bases from V and 4 bases from J; junction bases left unmatched: 21. In germline, CDR1 is SGHRS, CDR2 YFSETQ. The DNA for the CDR3 is TGCGCCAGCAGCAGGGGGACAGGCCGGTCCCTTGCGGGCACCTATGGCTACACCTTC. It specifies CASSRGTGRSLAGTYGYTF.

The V and J genes are TRBV27 and TRBJ2-2, with D possibly being TRBD2 (6 bases). The V and J ends lost 1 base and 6 bases respectively, with 15 bases between them. CDR1 MNHEY and CDR2 SMNVEV come from the germline V gene (reference sequence). The CDR3 totals 16 residues. The CDR3 reads CASSLYGGNSPGELFF. As DNA, the CDR3 is TGTGCCAGCAGTTTATATGGGGGGAATTCTCCCGGGGAGCTGTTTTTT.

V and J are TRBV9 and TRBJ2-7, with TRBD2 identical over 9 bases. The CDR3 consists of 15 residues. The germline V gene has CDR1 SGDLS and CDR2 YYNGEE. V trimming: 0 bases; J trimming: 4 bases; junction bases outside the gene matches: 5. The CDR3 region is CASSVGGLAPYEQYF. The CDR3 DNA is TGTGCCAGCAGCGTAGGGGGACTAGCACCTTACGAGCAGTACTTC.

This chain links TRBV5-1 with TRBJ2-5; D is unresolved. Germline V gene lookup returns CDR1 SGHRS and CDR2 YFSETQ. The V and J ends lost 0 bases and 5 bases respectively, with 8 bases between them. The CDR3 is made up of 13 amino acids. In DNA, the CDR3 is TGCGCCAGCAGCTTGGTGTTGTCTGAGACCCAGTACTTC. It codes for CASSLVLSETQYF.

The V gene is TRBV6-5, the J gene TRBJ1-3, with unresolved D. Germline V gene sequence: CDR1 MNHEY, CDR2 SVGAGI. This CDR3 region has 13 residues. V lost 6 bases and J 5 bases, leaving 11 bases between the germline ends. The CDR3 region is CASRGRKRNTIYF. The DNA of the CDR3 is TGTGCCAGCAGGGGGAGAAAACGAAACACCATATATTTT.